These T cell receptor beta chains were read from a single sample in a study of molecular identifiers for immune sequencing clone quantification. Each CDR3 protein gets one entry after TCRdb re-called the PCR reads with MiXCR. The sample records around 470,000 distinct CDR3 sequences, 20% to 25% being singletons. The sample taken for sequencing was naive CD8+ T cells from blood, with Jurkat cell RNA spiked in. The receptors were sampled from a human donor in good health. Some libraries in this study had Jurkat cell RNA spiked in. CDR3s include the opening cysteine and the closing phenylalanine or tryptophan. D genes are given only for firm matches. Where a row states a size, it is once, few, many or the class of an expanded clone; other rows omit it.

cdr3_nt: TGTGCCAGCAGTTACCGACGAAACACTGAAGCTCTCTTT
cdr3_aa: CASSYRRNTEALF
d_call: .
v_call: TRBV6-2/TRBV6-3
clone_size: .
j_call: TRBJ1-1

cdr3_nt: TGTGCCAGTAGTATTTTTGCAGGGGATAACGGGGAGCTGTTTTTT
cdr3_aa: CASSIFAGDNGELFF
d_call: .
v_call: TRBV19
clone_size: few
j_call: TRBJ2-2

cdr3_nt: TGTGCCAGCGGACTTTTAGGGGGCAATGGGGCCAACGTCCTGACTTTC
cdr3_aa: CASGLLGGNGANVLTF
d_call: TRBD1
v_call: TRBV27
clone_size: .
j_call: TRBJ2-6

cdr3_nt: TGCGCCAGCAGCCAAGGCACTAGCGCGGTCTACGAGCAGTACTTC
cdr3_aa: CASSQGTSAVYEQYF
d_call: TRBD2
v_call: TRBV4-3
clone_size: many
j_call: TRBJ2-7

cdr3_nt: TGTGCCAGCAGTTTTGGTTCGGCAGCTTTCGGGGAGCTGTTTTTT
cdr3_aa: CASSFGSAAFGELFF
d_call: .
v_call: TRBV12-3/TRBV12-4
clone_size: few
j_call: TRBJ2-2

cdr3_nt: TGTGCCAGCATAGGGAAAAACACCATATATTTT
cdr3_aa: CASIGKNTIYF
d_call: .
v_call: TRBV25-1
clone_size: few
j_call: TRBJ1-3

cdr3_nt: TGTGCCAGCAGTCCCGGGGGATACAACGTCCTGACTTTC
cdr3_aa: CASSPGGYNVLTF
d_call: .
v_call: TRBV28
clone_size: few
j_call: TRBJ2-6

cdr3_nt: TGTGCCAGCTCACCATATCCGGGAGATACGCAGTATTTT
cdr3_aa: CASSPYPGDTQYF
d_call: .
v_call: TRBV18
clone_size: many
j_call: TRBJ2-3

cdr3_nt: TGTGCCGGCAGCCAAGTTTCGGGAGGACCCTACGAGCAGTACTTC
cdr3_aa: CAGSQVSGGPYEQYF
d_call: TRBD2
v_call: TRBV14
clone_size: .
j_call: TRBJ2-7

cdr3_nt: TGTGCCAGCAGCTTAGTTACGGGGGGCGGAGGAGAGACCCAGTACTTC
cdr3_aa: CASSLVTGGGGETQYF
d_call: .
v_call: TRBV7-6
clone_size: many
j_call: TRBJ2-5

cdr3_nt: TGCGCCAGCAGCCAAGAGGCTAGCGGGAGGCTAAGCTCCTACGAGCAGTACTTC
cdr3_aa: CASSQEASGRLSSYEQYF
d_call: TRBD2
v_call: TRBV4-3
clone_size: many
j_call: TRBJ2-7

cdr3_nt: TGTGCCAGCATGGCCCTTTCTAGCGGGAATTCCTACGAGCAGTACTTC
cdr3_aa: CASMALSSGNSYEQYF
d_call: TRBD2
v_call: TRBV2
clone_size: .
j_call: TRBJ2-7

cdr3_nt: TGCGCCAGCAGCCCCATTGGGGGAGGCCCAAACATTCAGTACTTC
cdr3_aa: CASSPIGGGPNIQYF
d_call: .
v_call: TRBV5-1
clone_size: many
j_call: TRBJ2-4

cdr3_nt: TGTGCCAGTAGTACCTATTTTCCTGAGACATCCTACGAGCAGTACTTC
cdr3_aa: CASSTYFPETSYEQYF
d_call: .
v_call: TRBV19
clone_size: .
j_call: TRBJ2-7

cdr3_nt: TGCGCCAGCAGCTCGCGCGGGACATCCCTAAACTATGGCTACACCTTC
cdr3_aa: CASSSRGTSLNYGYTF
d_call: .
v_call: TRBV5-1
clone_size: few
j_call: TRBJ1-2

cdr3_nt: TGTGCCAGCAGTATACAGGGCCCATACACTGAAGCTTTCTTT
cdr3_aa: CASSIQGPYTEAFF
d_call: .
v_call: TRBV27
clone_size: .
j_call: TRBJ1-1

cdr3_nt: TGTGCCACGGACAGGGGCCAGGCTGTGGAGACCCAGTACTTC
cdr3_aa: CATDRGQAVETQYF
d_call: TRBD1
v_call: TRBV7-9
clone_size: few
j_call: TRBJ2-5

cdr3_nt: TGCGCCAGCAGGGGACTAGCGGACACAGATACGCAGTATTTT
cdr3_aa: CASRGLADTDTQYF
d_call: TRBD2
v_call: TRBV10-2
clone_size: many
j_call: TRBJ2-3

cdr3_nt: TGTGCCAGCAGCTTAACCCCACGGACAGAGTACGAGCAGTACTTC
cdr3_aa: CASSLTPRTEYEQYF
d_call: .
v_call: TRBV11-2
clone_size: many
j_call: TRBJ2-7

cdr3_nt: TGTGCCAGCAGCTTTTTGACGGGGCCGTCTGAAGCTTTCTTT
cdr3_aa: CASSFLTGPSEAFF
d_call: .
v_call: TRBV5-5
clone_size: many
j_call: TRBJ1-1

cdr3_nt: TGCAGCGCGTGGACTAGCGGGGGAATAGGAGATACGCAGTATTTT
cdr3_aa: CSAWTSGGIGDTQYF
d_call: TRBD2
v_call: TRBV29-1
clone_size: many
j_call: TRBJ2-3

cdr3_nt: TGCGCCAGCCAGGGGCCCATGAACACTGAAGCTTTCTTT
cdr3_aa: CASQGPMNTEAFF
d_call: .
v_call: TRBV5-1
clone_size: few
j_call: TRBJ1-1

cdr3_nt: TGCGCCAGCAGCCAGGAGAATTATAGCAATCAGCCCCAGCATTTT
cdr3_aa: CASSQENYSNQPQHF
d_call: .
v_call: TRBV4-3
clone_size: .
j_call: TRBJ1-5

cdr3_nt: TGTGCCAGTAGCCGGGACAGGTCGTACCTCGAGCAGTACTTC
cdr3_aa: CASSRDRSYLEQYF
d_call: TRBD1
v_call: TRBV19
clone_size: many
j_call: TRBJ2-7

cdr3_nt: TGTGCCAGTACCTATTACAATAGCAATCAGCCCCAGCATTTT
cdr3_aa: CASTYYNSNQPQHF
d_call: .
v_call: TRBV19
clone_size: few
j_call: TRBJ1-5

cdr3_nt: TGTGCCAGCGGCGAACAGGGGGCAGACTATGGCTACACCTTC
cdr3_aa: CASGEQGADYGYTF
d_call: TRBD1
v_call: TRBV9
clone_size: .
j_call: TRBJ1-2

cdr3_nt: TGTGCCAGCAGCCAAGATGAAGACGGGAGGCTACCCTACGAGCAGTACTTC
cdr3_aa: CASSQDEDGRLPYEQYF
d_call: TRBD2
v_call: TRBV4-2
clone_size: few
j_call: TRBJ2-7

cdr3_nt: TGTAGCGTCGCTACTAGCGGTGCGAACGCCGGGGAGCTGTTTTTT
cdr3_aa: CSVATSGANAGELFF
d_call: TRBD2
v_call: TRBV29-1
clone_size: once
j_call: TRBJ2-2

cdr3_nt: TGCGCCAGCAGCTTGTTAGGACAGGGGGCAGTTACCGGGGAGCTGTTTTTT
cdr3_aa: CASSLLGQGAVTGELFF
d_call: TRBD1
v_call: TRBV5-1
clone_size: .
j_call: TRBJ2-2

cdr3_nt: TGTGCCAGCAGTTTATCGCCTAGCGGGGCCCACGAGCAGTACTTC
cdr3_aa: CASSLSPSGAHEQYF
d_call: TRBD2
v_call: TRBV27
clone_size: many
j_call: TRBJ2-7

cdr3_nt: TGCTCAGGGAGGAACACTGAAGCTTTCTTT
cdr3_aa: CSGRNTEAFF
d_call: .
v_call: TRBV29-1
clone_size: many
j_call: TRBJ1-1

cdr3_nt: TGTGCCTGGGGGGACAGCCTAAGCACAGATACGCAGTATTTT
cdr3_aa: CAWGDSLSTDTQYF
d_call: TRBD1
v_call: TRBV30
clone_size: many
j_call: TRBJ2-3

cdr3_nt: TGTGCCAGCAGCCCTTGGTCGTTACAGGGCTACAAGCAGTACTTC
cdr3_aa: CASSPWSLQGYKQYF
d_call: .
v_call: TRBV7-2
clone_size: .
j_call: TRBJ2-7

cdr3_nt: TGTGCCAGCAGTTCCGGGAGAAATACGCAGTATTTT
cdr3_aa: CASSSGRNTQYF
d_call: .
v_call: TRBV12-3/TRBV12-4
clone_size: many
j_call: TRBJ2-3